Following are 11 T cell receptor beta chains from one sample sequenced in a study of blood T cell repertoires in COVID-19. The method was immunoSEQ multiplex PCR; TCRdb's version includes in-frame clones alone and lacks a portion of them. The repertoire holds just over 300,000 clones, with about nine tenths as singletons. The sample comprised PBMCs or T cells enriched from blood (not recorded which). The origin of the receptors is a man aged 30-40 years who had recovered from COVID-19.

The J gene is TRBJ2-7, the V gene TRBV7-8; D might be TRBD1 (6 bases). The CDR3 covers 14 residues. The V gene lost 0 bases and the J gene lost 4 bases, with 10 bases spanning the gap. CDR1 is SGHVS and CDR2 is FQNEAQ in the germline V gene. This CDR3 is CASSLAGRGYEQYF. DNA of the CDR3: TGTGCCAGCAGCTTAGCCGGCAGGGGATACGAGCAGTACTTC. Combining the CDR3 with reference TRBV7-8 and TRBJ2-7 gives the whole variable domain GAGVSQSPRYKVAKRGQDVALRCDPISGHVSLFWYQQALGQGPEFLTYFQNEAQLDKSGLPSDRFFAERPEGSVSTLKIQRTQQEDSAVYLCASSLAGRGYEQYFGPGTRLTVT.

This clone was found once. The CDR3 protein is CASSRRQGAGTEAFF. The DNA of the CDR3 is TGTGCCAGCAGCCGGCGACAGGGGGCTGGGACTGAAGCTTTCTTT. This sequence joins TRBV5-8 and TRBJ1-1; 10 nucleotides line up with TRBD1. The CDR3 is 15 amino acids. Trimming removed 4 bases from V and 5 bases from J; junction bases left unmatched: 8. Germline loops: CDR1 SGHTS, CDR2 YDEGEE.

The V call is TRBV5-4, the J call TRBJ1-3, with no clear D. This CDR3 region has 11 residues. The V gene lost 7 bases and the J gene lost 3 bases, with 5 bases spanning the gap. Germline values: CDR1 SGHNT, CDR2 YYREEE (reference sequence). The CDR3 nucleotides are TGTGCCAGCCGTATTGGAAACACCATATATTTT. It translates to CASRIGNTIYF.

The J gene is TRBJ1-1, the V gene TRBV6-5; D possibly corresponds to TRBD1 (5 bases). The germline V gene encodes CDR1 MNHEY and CDR2 SVGAGI. The germline V and J ends were trimmed by 6 bases and 7 bases, with 18 bases remaining between them. The CDR3 spans 14 residues. The CDR3 is CASSSSPGNREAFF. The CDR3 DNA sequence: TGTGCCAGCAGCTCGTCCCCAGGGAACCGTGAAGCTTTCTTT.

As regards this clone: Germline and junction disagree at one end, which may indicate a read error. This rearrangement joins TRBV7-7 to TRBJ2-1; weak D call: TRBD2 (6 bases). Germline values: CDR1 SSHAT, CDR2 FNYEAQ (reference sequence). The CDR3 runs to 15 residues. The CDR3 reads CASSLDGSSYNEQFF. CDR3 bases: TGTGCTAGCAGCTTAGACGGGAGCTCCTACAATGAGCAGTTCTTC.

Notes on this clone: This sample includes further DNA sequences coding for the same CDR3. This chain uses TRBV30 with TRBJ1-5, with D maybe TRBD1 (5 bases). Trimming stripped 0 bases from V and 2 bases from J, with 5 bases between. This CDR3 has 13 residues. Germline CDR1 reads GTSNPN; CDR2 reads SVGIG (reference sequence). CDR3 sequence: CAWSVQGNQPQHF. The DNA of the CDR3 is TGTGCCTGGAGTGTACAGGGCAATCAGCCCCAGCATTTT.

The chain carries TRBV5-1 and TRBJ2-1; 8 bases match TRBD1. V lost 0 bases, J lost 7 bases, and 6 bases stayed unmatched. CDR3 length: 15 amino acids. Germline V CDR1 and CDR2: SGHRS, YFSETQ. The CDR3 DNA follows: TGCGCCAGCAGCTTGGGTCAGGGGGCAGGTAATGAGCAGTTCTTC. Protein: CASSLGQGAGNEQFF.

This clone was detected only once. The gene calls are TRBV4-2 and TRBJ2-3, with 9 bases matching TRBD2. V shed 7 bases and J 3 bases; nucleotides not matched to a gene: 8. CDR1 and CDR2 from the germline V gene are LGHNA and YNFKEQ. This CDR3 is 15 amino acids long. For the CDR3, the DNA is TGTGCCAGCAAATTAGCGGGAGCCGAGACAGATACGCAGTATTTT. Its protein product is CASKLAGAETDTQYF.

The CDR3 protein is CASLELDRNYGYTF. The CDR3 DNA is TGTGCCAGCCTGGAACTGGACAGAAACTATGGCTACACCTTC. The chain is built from TRBV19 and TRBJ1-2; D perhaps matches TRBD1 (6 bases). Germline V gene sequence: CDR1 LNHDA, CDR2 SQIVND (reference sequence). V lost 9 bases and J 2 bases, leaving 16 bases between the germline ends. The CDR3 is 14 amino acids.

This clone was observed a handful of times. The genes are TRBV5-4 and TRBJ1-1, with D possibly TRBD1 on 5 matching bases. This CDR3 region has 15 residues. V was shortened by 1 base and J by 0 bases, with 10 bases between the two germline ends. Looked up from germline, CDR1 is SGHNT and CDR2 is YYREEE (reference sequence). In DNA, the CDR3 is TGTGCCAGCAGCTTGCGCGGGGCCTTGAACACTGAAGCTTTCTTT. Protein product: CASSLRGALNTEAFF.

This sequence joins TRBV11-2 and TRBJ1-4; D is perhaps TRBD1 (5 bases). Germline V gives CDR1 SGHAT, CDR2 FQNNGV. The V gene lost 2 bases and the J gene lost 7 bases, with 14 bases spanning the gap. The CDR3 is 15 residues long. The CDR3 loop is CASSLLSGGGEKLFF. The CDR3 DNA sequence: TGTGCCAGCAGCTTACTCTCCGGGGGGGGTGAAAAACTGTTTTTT.